Shown below are 24 T cell receptor beta chains from a single sample sequenced in a study of PD-1 blockade in classical Hodgkin lymphoma. The assay was immunoSEQ multiplex PCR, and TCRdb's table has in-frame clones only and misses some. Of about 46,000 clones in the sample, about 78% were seen once. With no exception, relapse followed autologous stem cell transplantation in all patients, and brentuximab vedotin exposure varied. The source material was peripheral blood mononuclear cells (PBMCs), sampled before the second cycle of nivolumab. Source of these receptors: a human donor with classical Hodgkin lymphoma.

V and J are TRBV27 and TRBJ2-3; 8 bases map to TRBD2. V lost 7 bases and J lost 7; bases outside the gene matches: 10. From germline, CDR1 is MNHEY and CDR2 SMNVEV (reference sequence). The CDR3 is made up of 14 amino acids. In DNA form, the CDR3 reads TGTGCCAGCAAGACTAGCGCAGAAGGGAATACGCAGTATTTT. As protein: CASKTSAEGNTQYF.

This clone was counted a single time. The chain combines TRBV19 with TRBJ1-1; unclear D gene. Germline-derived CDR1 and CDR2 are LNHDA and SQIVND (reference sequence). The CDR3 contains 13 residues. V shed 5 bases and J shed 4 bases, with 11 bases lying between them. In nucleotides, the CDR3 is TGTGCCAGTAGTCATCCCCGGGGCACTGAAGCTTTCTTT. Encoded protein: CASSHPRGTEAFF.

The V call is TRBV15, the J call TRBJ1-2, with D possibly being TRBD1 (6 bases). The CDR3 length is 14 residues. V lost 1 base and J lost 2, with 8 bases in between. Germline CDR1 and CDR2: LNHNV and YYDKDF (reference sequence). The CDR3 sequence is CATSRGQGNYGYTF. For the CDR3, the DNA is TGTGCCACCAGCAGAGGGCAGGGGAACTATGGCTACACCTTC.

This clone was counted a single time. This rearrangement joins TRBV6-5 to TRBJ2-7; D not certain. Per the germline V gene, CDR1 is MNHEY and CDR2 is SVGAGI. The germline V and J ends were trimmed by 2 bases and 0 bases, with 2 bases remaining between them. CDR3 length: 12 amino acids. The CDR3 DNA reads TGTGCCAGCAGTTACGCCTCCTACGAGCAGTACTTC. This sequence encodes CASSYASYEQYF.

The gene calls are TRBV27 and TRBJ1-5; TRBD1 matches at 9 bases. The trim removed 6 bases at V and 0 bases at J, leaving 9 bases unmatched. Germline V gives CDR1 MNHEY, CDR2 SMNVEV (reference sequence). This CDR3 spans 17 amino acids. The chain's CDR3 is CASRAGQGPNSNQPQHF. The CDR3 DNA sequence: TGTGCCAGCAGAGCCGGACAGGGGCCTAATAGCAATCAGCCCCAGCATTTT.

The CDR3 region has the DNA TGTGCCAGTAGTCTCAGTGTCAATTCCTACGAGCAGTACTTC. Translation gives CASSLSVNSYEQYF. The chain is built from TRBV19 and TRBJ2-7, with D uncertain. This CDR3 contains 14 residues. From germline, CDR1 is LNHDA and CDR2 SQIVND (reference sequence). Trimming took off 5 bases at V and 1 base at J, with 12 bases between the two ends. Combining the CDR3 with reference TRBV19 and TRBJ2-7 gives the whole variable domain DGGITQSPKYLFRKEGQNVTLSCEQNLNHDAMYWYRQDPGQGLRLIYYSQIVNDFQKGDIAEGYSVSREKKESFPLTVTSAQKNPTAFYLCASSLSVNSYEQYFGPGTRLTVT.

The gene calls are TRBV28 and TRBJ1-2; no definite D call. The CDR3 is 13 residues long. Germline CDR1 MDHEN, CDR2 SYDVKM. V was trimmed by 6 bases and J by 8 bases, leaving 16 bases between them. This CDR3 reads CASREDGVSGYTF. The DNA of the CDR3 is TGTGCCAGCAGAGAGGACGGGGTTAGCGGCTACACCTTC.

The chain combines TRBV9 with TRBJ2-1; TRBD2 might be the D (5 bases). The CDR3 length is 17 residues. Germline CDR1 reads SGDLS; CDR2 reads YYNGEE. Trimming cost V 0 bases and J 4 bases, with 17 bases left between them. CDR3 DNA: TGTGCCAGCAGCGTAGATTTTTTAGGAGGCCCGTACAATGAGCAGTTCTTC. Amino acids: CASSVDFLGGPYNEQFF. Combining the CDR3 with reference TRBV9 and TRBJ2-1 gives the whole variable domain DSGVTQTPKHLITATGQRVTLRCSPRSGDLSVYWYQQSLDQGLQFLIQYYNGEERAKGNILERFSAQQFPDLHSELNLSSLELGDSALYFCASSVDFLGGPYNEQFFGPGTRLTVL.

Only a few counts were recorded for this clone. This chain's CDR3 is CASSLLPTGVNEQYF. Written as DNA, the CDR3 is TGCGCCAGCAGCCTACTTCCCACGGGGGTAAACGAGCAGTACTTC. V gene TRBV4-3 combines with J gene TRBJ2-7; D might be TRBD2 (6 bases). The V end lost 4 bases, the J end lost 5 bases, and 18 bases lay between the germline ends. The CDR3 length is 15 residues. Germline V lookup: CDR1 LGHNA, CDR2 YSLEER.

The chain links TRBV18 to TRBJ1-2; the match to TRBD1 covers 9 bases. The V gene end was trimmed by 5 bases and the J gene end by 8 bases; junction bases not matched to a gene: 12. Germline V gene lookup returns CDR1 KGHSH and CDR2 LQKENI. CDR3 length: 15 residues. DNA for the CDR3: TGTGCCAGCTCAAAAACCGGGACAGGGATAGAAGGCTACACCTTC. Its translation: CASSKTGTGIEGYTF.

The J gene is TRBJ1-2, the V gene TRBV27; D unclear. Germline CDR1 reads MNHEY; CDR2 reads SMNVEV (reference sequence). The CDR3 sequence is 15 residues long. The V end lost 4 bases, the J end lost 4 bases, and 16 bases lay between the germline ends. The DNA of the CDR3 is TGTGCCAGCAGTTCCCCTTATCGCCTGGTCTATGGCTACACCTTC. It codes for CASSSPYRLVYGYTF.

This clone appeared a few times. The V gene is TRBV11-2, the J gene TRBJ2-5; D not certain. The CDR3 is made up of 16 amino acids. Trimming took off 2 bases at V and 2 bases at J, with 15 bases between the two ends. Germline V lookup: CDR1 SGHAT, CDR2 FQNNGV. The CDR3 spells CASSLPRTALQETQYF. The CDR3 bases are TGTGCCAGCAGCTTACCCAGGACCGCCCTACAAGAGACCCAGTACTTC.

V is TRBV21-1 and J is TRBJ2-7; the table's D call TRBD2 went unverified against the DNA. TRBV21-1 is a documented pseudogene. The CDR3 length is 15 residues. The CDR3 nucleotides read TGTGCCAGCAGTTCGCTCTCGAGGGCCAACTACGAGCAGTACTTC. It translates to CASSSLSRANYEQYF.

V usage is TRBV7-6 and J usage is TRBJ1-3; D is perhaps TRBD1 (5 bases). Germline V gives CDR1 SGHVS, CDR2 FNYEAQ. The CDR3 loop spans 16 amino acids. Trimming took off 5 bases at V and 4 bases at J, with 18 bases between the two ends. The CDR3 DNA is TGTGCCAGCAGCATTAGCAATCGGGGCTCGGGAAACACCATATATTTT. It translates to CASSISNRGSGNTIYF.

The chain links TRBV29-1 to TRBJ2-1; 13 nucleotides line up with TRBD2. J gave up 8 bases and V 1 base, and 5 bases lay outside the gene matches. The CDR3 extends over 15 amino acids. Looked up from germline, CDR1 is SQVTM and CDR2 is ANQGSEA. The DNA of the CDR3 is TGCAGCGTTGAAGGGACTAGCGGGAGTCGGTATGAGCAGTTCTTC. Its translation: CSVEGTSGSRYEQFF.

This clone was counted a few times. This sequence joins TRBV20-1 and TRBJ2-1, with D uncertain. The CDR3 is 11 residues long. In germline, CDR1 is DFQATT, CDR2 SNEGSKA (reference sequence). The V end lost 3 bases, the J end lost 3 bases, and 3 bases lay between the germline ends. The CDR3 nucleotides read TGCAGTGCTAGTTTCTACAATGAGCAGTTCTTC. It encodes CSASFYNEQFF.

The rearrangement links TRBV5-4 to TRBJ2-5; D possibly corresponds to TRBD1 (5 bases). There are 14 residues in the CDR3. Between the trimmed V and J ends, which lost 0 bases and 5 bases, there was a span of 11 bases. Per germline, CDR1 SGHNT and CDR2 YYREEE (reference sequence). The chain's CDR3 is CASSLAGKGETQYF. The CDR3 coding sequence is TGTGCCAGCAGCTTGGCCGGCAAGGGGGAGACCCAGTACTTC.

The CDR3 here is CASSLGQNTGELFF. CDR3 in DNA: TGTGCCAGCAGCTTAGGCCAGAACACCGGGGAGCTGTTTTTT. V usage is TRBV7-2 and J usage is TRBJ2-2; no clear D. The CDR3 covers 14 residues. Looked up from germline, CDR1 is SGHTA and CDR2 is FQGNSA. Trimming shortened V by 1 base and J by 1 base, and 4 bases separated the two germline ends.

This rearrangement joins TRBV27 to TRBJ1-1; unclear D gene. This CDR3 is built from 16 residues. The germline gives CDR1 MNHEY, CDR2 SMNVEV (reference sequence). The ends were cut back, 6 bases at V and 5 bases at J, with 22 bases in the middle. The CDR3: CASSTTSVRLRTEAFF. CDR3 DNA: TGTGCCAGCAGCACGACGTCGGTGAGACTGCGGACTGAAGCTTTCTTT.

V usage is TRBV27 and J usage is TRBJ2-7; tentative D call: TRBD1 (5 bases). Deletions cut 6 bases from V and 2 bases from J, with 17 bases between. This CDR3 has 15 residues. CDR1 MNHEY and CDR2 SMNVEV come from the germline V gene (reference sequence). CDR3 amino acids: CASSNRPSRTYEQYF. CDR3 nucleotides: TGTGCCAGCAGCAACAGGCCGTCCCGCACCTACGAGCAGTACTTC.

The CDR3 protein is CASSLSPTQPQHF. CDR3 DNA sequence: TGTGCCAGCAGTTTATCTCCTACGCAGCCCCAGCATTTT. The V gene is TRBV27, the J gene TRBJ1-5, with D hard to call. CDR1 is MNHEY and CDR2 is SMNVEV in the germline V gene (reference sequence). Trimming removed 0 bases at V and 7 bases at J, with 7 bases between. This CDR3 region has 13 residues.

This chain joins TRBV7-2 and TRBJ1-6; no clear D. The V end was cut by 5 bases, the J end by 5 bases, with 10 bases between. The CDR3 covers 14 residues. Germline CDR1 SGHTA, CDR2 FQGNSA. The CDR3 region is CASSPLRDNSPLHF. CDR3 DNA sequence: TGTGCCAGCAGCCCCCTACGTGATAATTCACCCCTCCACTTT. Filled out from reference TRBV7-2 and TRBJ1-6, the complete variable domain reads GAGVSQSPSNKVTEKGKDVELRCDPISGHTALYWYRQSLGQGLEFLIYFQGNSAPDKSGLPSDRFSAERTGGSVSTLTIQRTQQEDSAVYLCASSPLRDNSPLHFGNGTRLTVT.

V and J are TRBV5-4 and TRBJ1-2, with a weak D call TRBD1 (6 bases). The CDR3 sequence is 17 residues long. Germline CDR1 and CDR2: SGHNT and YYREEE (reference sequence). V lost 1 base, J lost 4 bases, and 20 bases lay in between. Here the CDR3 reads CASSLWEPTGSPYGYTF. The CDR3 nucleotides are TGTGCCAGCAGCTTGTGGGAACCCACAGGGTCCCCCTATGGCTACACCTTC.

The chain uses TRBV9 and TRBJ1-4; 7 bases match TRBD1. Unmatched junction bases numbered 5, after V lost 4 bases and J lost 5 bases. Germline CDR1 and CDR2: SGDLS and YYNGEE. The CDR3 is 14 residues long. This chain's CDR3 is CASSRDSLNEKLFF. The CDR3 region has the DNA TGTGCCAGCAGCCGGGACAGCCTAAATGAAAAACTGTTTTTT.